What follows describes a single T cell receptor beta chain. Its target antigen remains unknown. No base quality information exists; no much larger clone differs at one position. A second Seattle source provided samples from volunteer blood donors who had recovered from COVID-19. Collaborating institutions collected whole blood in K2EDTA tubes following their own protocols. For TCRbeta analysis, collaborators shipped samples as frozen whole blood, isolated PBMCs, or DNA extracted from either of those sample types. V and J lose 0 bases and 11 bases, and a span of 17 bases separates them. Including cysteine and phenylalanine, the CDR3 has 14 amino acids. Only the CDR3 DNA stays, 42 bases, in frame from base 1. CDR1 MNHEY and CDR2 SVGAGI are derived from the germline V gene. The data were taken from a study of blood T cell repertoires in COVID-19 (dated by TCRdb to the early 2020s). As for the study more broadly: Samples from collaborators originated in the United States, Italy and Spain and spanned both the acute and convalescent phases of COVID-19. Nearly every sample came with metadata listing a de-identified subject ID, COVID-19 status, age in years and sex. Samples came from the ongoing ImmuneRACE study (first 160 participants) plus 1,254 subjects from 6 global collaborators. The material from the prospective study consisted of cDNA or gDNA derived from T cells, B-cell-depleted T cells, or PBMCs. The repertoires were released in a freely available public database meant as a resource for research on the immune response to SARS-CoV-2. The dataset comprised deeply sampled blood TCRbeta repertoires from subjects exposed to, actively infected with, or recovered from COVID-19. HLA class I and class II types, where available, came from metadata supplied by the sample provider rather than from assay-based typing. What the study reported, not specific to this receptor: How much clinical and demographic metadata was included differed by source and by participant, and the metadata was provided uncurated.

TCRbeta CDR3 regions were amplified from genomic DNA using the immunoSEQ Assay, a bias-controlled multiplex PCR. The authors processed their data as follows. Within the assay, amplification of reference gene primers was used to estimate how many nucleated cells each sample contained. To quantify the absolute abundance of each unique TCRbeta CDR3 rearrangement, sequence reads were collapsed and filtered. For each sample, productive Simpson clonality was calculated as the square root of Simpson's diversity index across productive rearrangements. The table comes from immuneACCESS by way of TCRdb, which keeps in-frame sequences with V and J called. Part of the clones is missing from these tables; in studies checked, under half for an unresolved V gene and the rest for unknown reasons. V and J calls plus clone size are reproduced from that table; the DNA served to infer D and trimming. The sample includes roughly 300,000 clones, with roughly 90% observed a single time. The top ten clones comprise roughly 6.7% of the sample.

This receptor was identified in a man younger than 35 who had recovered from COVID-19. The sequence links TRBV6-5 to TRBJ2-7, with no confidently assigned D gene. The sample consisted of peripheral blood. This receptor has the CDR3 CASSYSEALHPEYF. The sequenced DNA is TGTGCCAGCAGTTACTCCGAAGCTCTCCATCCCGAGTACTTC.